This TCR beta chain appears in the sequencing data of a study of radiotherapy plus CTLA-4 blockade in lung cancer. Study summary: Patients showed objective responses in 15% to 20% of cases, and disease control was achieved by under 35%.

Study findings and constraints: Among reported predictors of response, early blood T cell clone dynamics with interferon-beta performed best. Clones derived from tumor TCRs expanded in blood after radiotherapy plus ipilimumab.

This table comes from immunoSEQ multiplex PCR, and its TCRdb copy is limited to in-frame clones, with some not included. This table has tens of thousands of clones, more than 70% appearing once. This clone was seen just once. No antigen is known for it. Trimming left V 5 bases short and J 6 bases short, with 16 bases between. This CDR3 is 14 amino acids long. Looked up from germline, CDR1 is MDHEN and CDR2 is SYDVKM. Here the sequenced sample was peripheral blood, taken from a patient treated with radiotherapy plus ipilimumab. The sequence came from a human donor with non-small cell lung cancer who had stable disease on radiotherapy plus ipilimumab. This chain links TRBV28 with TRBJ1-2; a possible D gene is TRBD1 (5 bases). In DNA, the CDR3 is TGTGCCAGCAGTCCCCTGGGGGAGGGAAATGGCTACACCTTC. Amino acids: CASSPLGEGNGYTF.